The 19 T cell receptor beta chains below come from one sample, sequenced in a study of cytomegalovirus exposure and HLA in healthy donors. Method: immunoSEQ multiplex PCR; TCRdb's copy keeps in-frame clones and lacks some. Of 150,000 to 200,000 clones listed, 80% to 85% were seen once; the top ten hold 2.5% to 3%. Sequenced sample: PBMCs. These TCRs come from a woman under 30 in good health and CMV-seropositive.

The gene calls are TRBV5-1 and TRBJ2-1, with 10 bases aligning to TRBD2. CDR1 and CDR2 (germline): SGHRS, YFSETQ. The CDR3 totals 15 residues. With 2 bases clipped from V and 7 bases from J, the junction kept 6 bases outside the gene matches. CDR3 nucleotide sequence: TGCGCCAGCAGCTTAGCGGGGGGGCCGGGGAATGAGCAGTTCTTC. As protein: CASSLAGGPGNEQFF.

J is TRBJ2-2 and V is TRBV11-3; D possibly corresponds to TRBD1 (5 bases). The CDR3 is 16 amino acids. The V end lost 5 bases, the J end lost 0 bases, and 13 bases lay between the germline ends. The V gene's germline CDR1 is SGHNT and CDR2 YENEEA. The CDR3 DNA is TGTGCCAGCAGCCCTGGTAGGGGAACGAACACCGGGGAGCTGTTTTTT. Residues: CASSPGRGTNTGELFF.

The chain couples TRBV11-3 to TRBJ2-4; D not resolved. The CDR3 runs 13 residues. Trimming pared 2 bases from V and 6 bases from J, leaving 8 bases between. CDR1 SGHNT and CDR2 YENEEA come from the germline V gene. This CDR3 is CASSLIYGNIQYF. CDR3 nucleotide sequence: TGTGCCAGCAGCTTAATCTACGGAAACATTCAGTACTTC.

This rearrangement joins TRBV19 to TRBJ2-2; a possible D gene is TRBD1 (5 bases). V was shortened by 5 bases and J by 0 bases, with 10 bases between the two germline ends. The germline V gene has CDR1 LNHDA and CDR2 SQIVND (reference sequence). This CDR3 is 15 amino acids long. This chain's CDR3 is CASSVLGANTGELFF. Written as DNA, the CDR3 is TGTGCCAGTAGTGTTCTAGGGGCGAACACCGGGGAGCTGTTTTTT. The full variable domain, rest sourced from reference TRBV19 and TRBJ2-2, is DGGITQSPKYLFRKEGQNVTLSCEQNLNHDAMYWYRQDPGQGLRLIYYSQIVNDFQKGDIAEGYSVSREKKESFPLTVTSAQKNPTAFYLCASSVLGANTGELFFGEGSRLTVL.

The J gene is TRBJ1-4, the V gene TRBV6-5, with D possibly being TRBD1 (5 bases). The V end lost 0 bases, the J end lost 8 bases, and 10 bases lay between the germline ends. Germline V gives CDR1 MNHEY, CDR2 SVGAGI. CDR3 size: 14 residues. The CDR3 loop is CASSYSGGDEKLFF. Here the CDR3 DNA reads TGTGCCAGCAGTTACTCCGGGGGAGACGAAAAACTGTTTTTT.

This clone showed up just once. The chain combines TRBV19 with TRBJ1-2, with 11 nucleotides matching TRBD1. This CDR3 is built from 14 residues. With V trimmed by 7 bases and J by 7 bases, 8 bases remained unmatched. The germline V gene has CDR1 LNHDA and CDR2 SQIVND (reference sequence). The CDR3 bases are TGTGCCAGTAAGACCGGGACAGGGGGTTTTGGCTACACCTTC. It encodes CASKTGTGGFGYTF.

The chain joins TRBV6-4 to TRBJ2-6; TRBD2 might be the D (5 bases). There are 16 residues in the CDR3. The germline V gene has CDR1 MRHNA and CDR2 SNTAGT. V dropped 3 bases and J dropped 4 bases, with 13 bases sitting between them. CDR3 loop: CASSEVGADGANVLTF. In nucleotides, the CDR3 is TGTGCCAGCAGTGAGGTGGGAGCGGACGGGGCCAACGTCCTGACTTTC.

This rearrangement joins TRBV7-6 to TRBJ1-2; D unclear. CDR1 SGHVS and CDR2 FNYEAQ come from the germline V gene. V was clipped by 1 base and J by 2 bases, with 5 bases between them. The CDR3 is made up of 13 amino acids. As DNA, the CDR3 is TGTGCCAGCAGCTTAGACACAAACTATGGCTACACCTTC. Its protein product is CASSLDTNYGYTF.

This clone was detected once. Here the CDR3 DNA reads TGTGCCAGCGGGGCTTGGGCAGGGGGTAGGACTGAAGCTTTCTTT. Translation gives CASGAWAGGRTEAFF. The chain links TRBV7-9 to TRBJ1-1, with TRBD1 matching 7 bases. The CDR3 runs 15 residues. Looked up from germline, CDR1 is SEHNR and CDR2 is FQNEAQ (reference sequence). Trimming took 8 bases from V and 5 from J; bases not matched to a gene: 14.

The chain is built from TRBV15 and TRBJ1-6; 7 positions agree with TRBD1. Germline V gene data show CDR1 as LNHNV and CDR2 as YYDKDF (reference sequence). CDR3 length: 15 amino acids. V was pared by 6 bases and J by 3 bases, with 5 bases of the junction left unmatched. The CDR3 sequence is CATRRDRVYNSPLHF. The CDR3 DNA is TGTGCCACCAGAAGGGACAGAGTCTATAATTCACCCCTCCACTTT.

The chain is built from TRBV4-3 and TRBJ1-2, with TRBD1 matching 9 bases. Trimming took 4 bases from V and 9 from J; bases not matched to a gene: 9. The CDR3 sequence is 14 residues long. Germline V lookup: CDR1 LGHNA, CDR2 YSLEER. The CDR3 nucleotides read TGCGCCAGCAGCCTAGGGACAGGGCCTTCTAGCTACACCTTC. Translated, it gives CASSLGTGPSSYTF.

The V gene is TRBV7-9, the J gene TRBJ1-6, with D hard to call. The CDR3 covers 14 residues. Germline CDR1 reads SEHNR; CDR2 reads FQNEAQ (reference sequence). Trimming pared 7 bases from V and 10 bases from J, leaving 17 bases between. The CDR3 nucleotides read TGTGCCAGCATCGAACTGGGAGGAAACTCACCCCTCCACTTT. This encodes CASIELGGNSPLHF.

This clone was seen more than once but under ten times. This chain uses TRBV7-3 with TRBJ2-2; 10 bases agree with TRBD1. The CDR3 runs to 15 residues. Germline trimming cut 5 bases from V and 5 bases from J; bases unmatched to any gene: 5. The germline V gene encodes CDR1 SGHTA and CDR2 FQGTGA. The chain's CDR3 is CASSVTGGATGELFF. CDR3 sequence (DNA): TGTGCCAGCAGCGTGACAGGGGGCGCTACCGGGGAGCTGTTTTTT.

The DNA for the CDR3 is TGTGCCAGCAGTGATAGCGGGGGGGCTTTAAATGAGCAGTTCTTC. This codes for CASSDSGGALNEQFF. J is TRBJ2-1 and V is TRBV25-1, with 11 bases that match TRBD2. Per the germline V gene, CDR1 is MGHDK and CDR2 is SYGVNS. There are 15 residues in the CDR3. After removal of 3 bases from V and 7 bases from J, the junction contained 5 bases not matched to a gene.

This chain connects TRBV5-1 to TRBJ2-5, with 7 bases matching TRBD1. CDR1 is SGHRS, CDR2 YFSETQ, per germline. CDR3 size: 15 residues. V lost 4 bases and J lost 1; bases outside the gene matches: 7. Here the CDR3 reads CASSASGGSQETQYF. CDR3 sequence (DNA): TGCGCCAGCAGCGCCTCAGGGGGATCCCAAGAGACCCAGTACTTC.

The rearrangement uses TRBV9 and TRBJ1-2; no clear D gene. V lost 2 bases and J lost 6, with 8 bases in between. Germline CDR1 SGDLS, CDR2 YYNGEE. The CDR3 covers 12 residues. The CDR3 loop reads CASSVGSHGYTF. The CDR3 DNA reads TGTGCCAGCAGCGTTGGGAGTCATGGCTACACCTTC.

The V gene is TRBV5-5, the J gene TRBJ2-3; TRBD1 matches 7 bases. Per germline, CDR1 SGHKS and CDR2 YYEKEE (reference sequence). This CDR3 has 16 amino acids. With 5 bases clipped from V and 0 bases from J, the junction kept 9 bases outside the gene matches. CDR3: CASSLRGQLSTDTQYF. CDR3 in DNA: TGTGCCAGCAGTTTACGGGGACAGCTGAGCACAGATACGCAGTATTTT.

The rearrangement joins TRBV18 to TRBJ2-7, with 9 positions matching TRBD1. Per germline, CDR1 KGHSH and CDR2 LQKENI. CDR3 length: 16 amino acids. Trimming took 1 base from V and 2 from J; bases not matched to a gene: 6. This CDR3 is CASSPRTQGAPYEQYF. The DNA for the CDR3 is TGTGCCAGCTCACCACGTACACAGGGGGCCCCCTACGAGCAGTACTTC.

This clone was recorded only once. The CDR3 nucleotides read TGTGCCAGCTCGTCGCGGGGGGGCCGAGATACGCAGTATTTT. Protein sequence: CASSSRGGRDTQYF. The rearrangement joins TRBV18 to TRBJ2-3; 9 nucleotides agree with TRBD2. The V gene end was trimmed by 6 bases and the J gene end by 5 bases; junction bases not matched to a gene: 6. The CDR3 length is 14 residues. The germline gives CDR1 KGHSH, CDR2 LQKENI.